These T cell receptor beta chains were read from a single sample in a study of shared clonotypes between healthy human individuals. Some clones are missing from TCRdb's copy, which holds only in-frame ones; the method was immunoSEQ multiplex PCR. The table lists 180,000 or so clones, 85% to 95% of them singletons. The sequenced material came from naive CD4+ T cells sorted from blood. The source of these receptors is a woman aged 30 to 39 in good health. Each CDR3 is given with its conserved first and last residue. Fields, in order: clone size, J gene, V gene, D gene, CDR3 DNA, CDR3 protein. A D gene is named only where the DNA matches it firmly. Size is omitted from some rows. Given values are once, few, many or a class for expanded clones.

- | TRBJ1-1 | TRBV27 | - | TGTGCCAGCAGTTCACCATTTAGGGGAAACACTGAAGCTTTCTTT | CASSSPFRGNTEAFF
- | TRBJ2-4 | TRBV5-1 | - | TGCGCCAGCAGCTTGGATGGAGGGCCGGGGAACATTCAGTACTTC | CASSLDGGPGNIQYF
- | TRBJ2-7 | TRBV18 | - | TGTGCCAGCTCACCACCTCGGACGGATTCCTACGAGCAGTACTTC | CASSPPRTDSYEQYF
once | TRBJ1-6 | TRBV30 | - | TGTGCCTGGGATGTTTCTCGGGCAGATAATTCACCCCTCCACTTT | CAWDVSRADNSPLHF
- | TRBJ1-5 | TRBV28 | TRBD1 | TGTGCCAGCAACGACAGGGTCTGGAGTAAGGTGAATCAGCCCCAGCATTTT | CASNDRVWSKVNQPQHF
- | TRBJ2-1 | TRBV5-1 | TRBD2 | TGCGCCAGCAGCTTGACTAGCGGGCAGTCCTACAATGAGCAGTTCTTC | CASSLTSGQSYNEQFF
- | TRBJ1-3 | TRBV28 | - | TGTGCCAGCAGTTCAATGGCGGGGGAGGTTAGAGGAAACACCATATATTTT | CASSSMAGEVRGNTIYF
- | TRBJ2-1 | TRBV19 | TRBD2 | TGTGCCAGTAGTATTCGGGGACTAGAGAACAATGAGCAGTTCTTC | CASSIRGLENNEQFF
- | TRBJ2-5 | TRBV5-1 | - | TGCGCCAGCAGCTTAGTAAGCAGTGGACAAGAGACCCAGTACTTC | CASSLVSSGQETQYF
- | TRBJ2-7 | TRBV28 | TRBD1 | TGTGCCAGCAGTCCCGGGACAGGGGAGCAGTACTTC | CASSPGTGEQYF
once | TRBJ2-7 | TRBV6-1 | TRBD1 | TGTGCCACTCACTCTGGGACAGGGCCCTACGAGCAGTACTTC | CATHSGTGPYEQYF
- | TRBJ2-2 | TRBV6-5 | - | TGTGCCAGCATCAGGGAAAACACCGGGGAGCTGTTTTTT | CASIRENTGELFF
- | TRBJ2-7 | TRBV27 | TRBD1 | TGTGCCAGCAGTTCCCCTCTCGGGACAGGGGTGAGGGAGCAGTACTTC | CASSSPLGTGVREQYF
- | TRBJ1-2 | TRBV28 | - | TGTGCCAGCAGTTTAATGGCGGCGACGGGTGGCTATGGCTACACCTTC | CASSLMAATGGYGYTF
- | TRBJ1-1 | TRBV5-1 | - | TGCGCCAGCACCGGCGACCCTCGTTTCGCTGAAGCTTTCTTT | CASTGDPRFAEAFF
- | TRBJ2-7 | TRBV28 | TRBD2 | TGTGCCAGCAGTTTTAGCGGGAGCTCCTACGAGCAGTACTTC | CASSFSGSSYEQYF
- | TRBJ1-5 | TRBV11-3 | TRBD1 | TGTGCCAGCAGCTTAGCTCAAGACAGGGGGTACAATCAGCCCCAGCATTTT | CASSLAQDRGYNQPQHF
- | TRBJ2-7 | TRBV4-1 | TRBD2 | TGCGCCAGCAGCCATCTACTAGCGGGATTCTCCTACGAGCAGTACTTC | CASSHLLAGFSYEQYF
- | TRBJ2-7 | TRBV7-9 | TRBD2 | TGTGCCAGCTTAAAGGGGCCAGCGGGAGGAGTGTTCGAGCAGTACTTC | CASLKGPAGGVFEQYF
- | TRBJ2-7 | TRBV27 | - | TGTGCCAGCAGTTTTCGGGTGGTGGGTTCCCCCTCCTACGAGCAGTACTTC | CASSFRVVGSPSYEQYF
- | TRBJ1-1 | TRBV19 | TRBD1 | TGTGCCAGTAGTATATCCGGGACAGCCCTGAACACTGAAGCTTTCTTT | CASSISGTALNTEAFF
- | TRBJ1-2 | TRBV28 | - | TGTGCCAGCACGAAAAGGGGTTATGGCTACACCTTC | CASTKRGYGYTF
- | TRBJ2-5 | TRBV15 | TRBD1 | TGTGCCACCAGCAGTTGGGGACAGAACCAAGAGACCCAGTACTTC | CATSSWGQNQETQYF
once | TRBJ2-1 | TRBV7-3 | TRBD2 | TGTGCCAGCAGCTTAGGGGGACTAGTTCCCGAGCAGTTCTTC | CASSLGGLVPEQFF
- | TRBJ2-2 | TRBV7-8 | - | TGTGCCAGCAGCCGCAGGGGCGGCGCCGGGGAGCTGTTTTTT | CASSRRGGAGELFF
- | TRBJ2-1 | TRBV5-1 | TRBD2 | TGCGCCAGCAGCTTGACGGCGGGAGGGGGATACAATGAGCAGTTCTTC | CASSLTAGGGYNEQFF
- | TRBJ1-1 | TRBV6-1 | - | TGTGCCAGCAGTAAGACAGCGAACACTGAAGCTTTCTTT | CASSKTANTEAFF
- | TRBJ2-7 | TRBV28 | - | TGTGCCAGCAGATTACCAGGCTACGAGCAGTACTTC | CASRLPGYEQYF
once | TRBJ1-5 | TRBV6-1 | TRBD1 | TGTGCCAGCAGTGAAGTTTGGGACAGGGTATTCGGCAATCAGCCCCAGCATTTT | CASSEVWDRVFGNQPQHF
- | TRBJ1-1 | TRBV15 | - | TGTGCCACCAGCAGAAACGATGATAGGGCTTTCTTT | CATSRNDDRAFF
- | TRBJ2-7 | TRBV28 | - | TGTGCCAGCAGTTTAGATACGGGAGAATCCGAGCAGTACTTC | CASSLDTGESEQYF
- | TRBJ1-5 | TRBV5-1 | TRBD1 | TGCGCCAGCAGCGCCGGACAGGACAATCAGCCCCAGCATTTT | CASSAGQDNQPQHF
- | TRBJ2-7 | TRBV6-1 | TRBD1 | TGTGCCAGCAGTGTGGACAGGGTGTACGAGCAGTACTTC | CASSVDRVYEQYF
- | TRBJ2-2 | TRBV5-4 | TRBD2 | TGTGCCAGCAGCTGGGGGACTAGCGGTGCGAACACCGGGGAGCTGTTTTTT | CASSWGTSGANTGELFF
- | TRBJ2-3 | TRBV19 | - | TGTGCCAGTAACGGGGCCCTGGAGGCCACAGATACGCAGTATTTT | CASNGALEATDTQYF
- | TRBJ1-1 | TRBV5-4 | - | TGTGCCAGCAGCTGGGGGTGGGAGGGAGGTATACGGACTGAAGCTTTCTTT | CASSWGWEGGIRTEAFF
- | TRBJ1-1 | TRBV5-1 | TRBD1 | TGCGCCAGCAGGGACAGGGTCTCTGAAGCTTTCTTT | CASRDRVSEAFF
- | TRBJ2-3 | TRBV30 | TRBD1 | TGTGCCTGGAGTGTACAGGACAGGGGGCGGGGTACGCAGTATTTT | CAWSVQDRGRGTQYF
- | TRBJ2-1 | TRBV5-6 | - | TGTGCCAGCAGGAACTACAATGAGCAGTTCTTC | CASRNYNEQFF
- | TRBJ2-7 | TRBV5-1 | - | TGCGCCAGCAGCGAGACTAGTTCCCACTACGAGCAGTACTTC | CASSETSSHYEQYF
- | TRBJ1-5 | TRBV28 | - | TGTGCCAGCAGTTCCCCTTCCGGCAACAATCAGCCCCAGCATTTT | CASSSPSGNNQPQHF
- | TRBJ2-7 | TRBV7-7 | TRBD1 | TGTGCCAGCAGCTTCCAGGACAGGGTTTCCAACGAGCAGTACTTC | CASSFQDRVSNEQYF
- | TRBJ2-7 | TRBV28 | - | TGTGCCAGCAGTTTTAATGCAGGCTCCTACGAGCAGTACTTC | CASSFNAGSYEQYF
- | TRBJ2-1 | TRBV29-1 | - | TGCAGCGCAATAGGACTTAGGGCACACAATGAGCAGTTCTTC | CSAIGLRAHNEQFF
- | TRBJ2-7 | TRBV28 | TRBD2 | TGTGCCAGCAGCCGTAGCGGGAGTTACGACTACGAGCAGTACTTC | CASSRSGSYDYEQYF
- | TRBJ1-1 | TRBV29-1 | - | TGCAGCGTTAAAAGAACAGTGAACACTGAAGCTTTCTTT | CSVKRTVNTEAFF
- | TRBJ1-3 | TRBV10-1 | - | TGCGCCAGCAGTGACAGGGCTGAAGGAAACACCATATATTTT | CASSDRAEGNTIYF
- | TRBJ1-4 | TRBV5-4 | TRBD1 | TGTGCCAGCAGCCGGACAGGGTTGAATGAAAAACTGTTTTTT | CASSRTGLNEKLFF
- | TRBJ2-1 | TRBV5-1 | TRBD2 | TGCGCCAGCAGCTTGCAGACTAGCGGGAAGTACAATGAGCAGTTCTTC | CASSLQTSGKYNEQFF
- | TRBJ2-7 | TRBV9 | TRBD2 | TGTGCCAGCAGCCCCCAGGCGGGAGGACCCTACGAGCAGTACTTC | CASSPQAGGPYEQYF
- | TRBJ2-1 | TRBV5-6 | - | TGTGCCAGCAGCCGCCGGAGACAGAGCTCCTACAATGAGCAGTTCTTC | CASSRRRQSSYNEQFF
- | TRBJ1-6 | TRBV6-4 | - | TGTGCCAGCAGTGACAGGGGTTGGGATTCACCCCTCCACTTT | CASSDRGWDSPLHF
- | TRBJ2-7 | TRBV6-1 | TRBD2 | TGTGCCAGCAGTGAACAGCGGGAGAGCTCCTACGAGCAGTACTTC | CASSEQRESSYEQYF
- | TRBJ1-5 | TRBV10-3 | TRBD1 | TGTGCCATCAGCTCGGGACAGGGGAATAGCAATCAGCCCCAGCATTTT | CAISSGQGNSNQPQHF
- | TRBJ1-1 | TRBV28 | - | TGTGCCAGCAGTTTATCCCCTGACATGGGTGCTTTCTTT | CASSLSPDMGAFF
- | TRBJ2-7 | TRBV30 | TRBD2 | TGTGCCTGGGCACACCCGGGACTAGCCGTTTACGAGCAGTACTTC | CAWAHPGLAVYEQYF
- | TRBJ1-2 | TRBV29-1 | - | TGCAGCGCTGCGGGAGGCGGCTACACCTTC | CSAAGGGYTF
- | TRBJ1-1 | TRBV6-6 | - | TGTGCCAGCACCGGTGATCGGGTGGCGGCTTTCTTT | CASTGDRVAAFF
- | TRBJ2-1 | TRBV5-4 | - | TGTGCCAGCACCAATTTAGAAGGGAGTGATGAGCAGTTCTTC | CASTNLEGSDEQFF
- | TRBJ2-7 | TRBV5-1 | - | TGCGCCAGCAGCTTGTCCGCGGGACCAACCTACGAGCAGTACTTC | CASSLSAGPTYEQYF